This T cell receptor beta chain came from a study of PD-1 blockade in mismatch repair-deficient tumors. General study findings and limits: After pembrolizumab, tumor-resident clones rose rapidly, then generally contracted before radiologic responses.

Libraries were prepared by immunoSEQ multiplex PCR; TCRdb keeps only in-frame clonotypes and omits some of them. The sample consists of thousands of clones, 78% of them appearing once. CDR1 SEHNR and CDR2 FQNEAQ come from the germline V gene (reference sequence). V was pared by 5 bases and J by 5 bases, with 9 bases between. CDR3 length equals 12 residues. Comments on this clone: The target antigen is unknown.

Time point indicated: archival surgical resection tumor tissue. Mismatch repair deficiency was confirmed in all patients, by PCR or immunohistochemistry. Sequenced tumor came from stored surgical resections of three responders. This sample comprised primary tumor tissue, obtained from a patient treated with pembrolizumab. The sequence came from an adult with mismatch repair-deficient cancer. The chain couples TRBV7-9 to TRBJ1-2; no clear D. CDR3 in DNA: TGTGCCAGCAGCACAAACCGATATGGCTACACCTTC. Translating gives CASSTNRYGYTF.